This T cell receptor (beta chain) was identified in a study of T-cell memory formation after mild COVID-19. Study results and limitations: Pre-infection memory harbored some responding clones, suggesting cross-reactive memory joined.

TCRdb redid the calling of the 5' RACE reads with MiXCR, one entry per CDR3 protein. The repertoire holds roughly 29,000 distinct CDR3 sequences, approximately 12% seen once, with approximately 14% in the top ten. A few counts support this clonotype. Its antigen is still unknown. Germline V CDR1 and CDR2: LGHDT, YNNKEL (reference sequence). The CDR3 is 13 residues long. V was shortened by 5 bases and J by 0 bases, with 8 bases between the two germline ends. The sequence was obtained from an adult woman who had mild COVID-19 (a few samples of this study predate the infection). Cell type and time point are not known. The chain carries TRBV3-1 and TRBJ2-7; no reliable D call. The specimen was PBMCs or a T cell subset sorted from them (not recorded which). CDR3 sequence reads: CASSDTSSYEQYF. For the CDR3, the DNA is TGTGCCAGCAGCGACACGAGCTCCTACGAGCAGTACTTC.